This T cell receptor beta chain was identified in a study of CD8+CD57+ T cells in acquired aplastic anemia. Study in general: The sorted CD4+ and CD8+ cells yielded an average roughly 3 ug of DNA. Study results and limitations: Between patients and controls, some 31 CD8+ CDR3 sequences were found in common.

The TCR beta profiling, which covered VDJ combination and CDR3 sequence, was carried out using genomic DNA as the template. In TCRdb, the reads were re-called with MiXCR into one record per CDR3 protein. Of around 120,000 distinct CDR3 sequences listed, over 30% are singletons. Germline values: CDR1 SGDLS, CDR2 YYNGEE. The CDR3 totals 14 residues. V lost 2 bases, J lost 7 bases, and 12 bases lay in between. The sequenced patients had an expansion of CD8+CD57+ cells seen by flow cytometry. Patients had not yet gotten any therapy when their blood was taken for sampling. This clonotype was seen many times. Its antigen is still unknown.

The sequenced sample was sorted CD4+, CD8+, or CD8+CD57+ T cells (not recorded which) from PBMCs. This clonotype was obtained from a human donor with aplastic anemia. This chain connects TRBV9 to TRBJ2-2; D uncertain. In DNA, the CDR3 is TGTGCCAGCAGCGTCCGATCCGGTGGCGGGGAGCTGTTTTTT. Translating gives CASSVRSGGGELFF.